This T cell receptor beta chain was recorded in a study of blood T cell repertoires in COVID-19. In the study overall: The United States, Italy and Spain were the sources of the acute and convalescent COVID-19 samples. PBMCs, B-cell-depleted T cells, or T cells were the source of the cDNA or gDNA that made up the material.

In the original analysis: Amplification with reference gene primers provided the estimates of nucleated cell counts. Some clones are missing from TCRdb's copy, which holds only in-frame ones; the method was immunoSEQ multiplex PCR. That table gives V, J and clone size, and the DNA gave D and trimming. Of approximately 60,000 clones in the sample, approximately 85% were seen once. With 4 bases removed from V and 9 bases from J, the gap between germline ends came to 10 bases. CDR1 is LNHDA, CDR2 SQIVND, per germline (reference sequence). This CDR3 has 13 amino acids. The source is a human donor in a cohort sampled during active COVID-19. What was sequenced was peripheral blood. The chain couples TRBV19 to TRBJ1-6; tentatively, D is TRBD1 (6 bases). The DNA for the CDR3 is TGTGCCAGTAGTACAACAGGGATTTCACCCCTCCACTTT. Protein sequence: CASSTTGISPLHF.